These 7 T cell receptor beta chains share one sample of origin, sequenced in a study of blood T cell repertoires in COVID-19. Some clones are missing from TCRdb's copy, which holds only in-frame ones; the method was immunoSEQ multiplex PCR. This sample has 650,000 to 800,000 clones, with 85% to 90% found just once. The specimen was peripheral blood. Source of these receptors: a woman under 30 with acute or convalescent COVID-19.

The V gene is TRBV7-2, the J gene TRBJ2-3, with D perhaps matching TRBD2 (6 bases). The germline gives CDR1 SGHTA, CDR2 FQGNSA. V lost 2 bases and J 1 base, leaving 13 bases between the germline ends. The CDR3 totals 16 residues. CDR3 in amino acids: CASSLRLPGGTDTQYF. CDR3 in DNA: TGTGCCAGCAGCTTAAGGCTTCCGGGAGGCACAGATACGCAGTATTTT.

The V call is TRBV18, the J call TRBJ1-2; a possible D gene is TRBD1 (5 bases). The CDR3 length is 14 residues. The germline V and J ends were trimmed by 3 bases and 2 bases, with 10 bases remaining between them. CDR1 KGHSH and CDR2 LQKENI come from the germline V gene. The CDR3 DNA sequence: TGTGCCAGCTCACCGGGGCAGCAGAACTATGGCTACACCTTC. As protein: CASSPGQQNYGYTF.

This sequence joins TRBV6-1 and TRBJ2-3; TRBD2 agrees at 9 bases. V lost 0 bases to trimming and J lost 11 bases; unmatched junction nucleotides: 3. This CDR3 comprises 13 residues. CDR1 and CDR2 (germline): MNHNS, SASEGT. CDR3 in DNA: TGTGCCAGCAGTGAAGCTAGCGGGGGTTTGCAGTATTTT. It is translated as CASSEASGGLQYF.

V usage is TRBV5-1 and J usage is TRBJ1-2; TRBD1 aligns across 8 bases. J lost 5 bases, V lost 4 bases, and 13 bases had no gene match. The length of the CDR3 is 16 residues. Germline assignment: CDR1 SGHRS and CDR2 YFSETQ. CDR3 region: CASSRRPGQEVYGYTF. CDR3 nucleotide sequence: TGCGCCAGCAGCCGACGTCCGGGACAGGAAGTTTATGGCTACACCTTC.

The rearrangement joins TRBV4-1 to TRBJ2-3; 9 bases map to TRBD1. Per the germline V gene, CDR1 is MGHRA and CDR2 is YSYEKL. This CDR3 has 17 amino acids. V trimming: 7 bases; J trimming: 3 bases; junction bases outside the gene matches: 14. Written as DNA, the CDR3 is TGCGCCAGCACACATAACCGCGGGGGACAGGGAACAGATACGCAGTATTTT. Translating it yields CASTHNRGGQGTDTQYF.

The rearrangement uses TRBV6-5 and TRBJ2-1; D possibly corresponds to TRBD1 (6 bases). The CDR3 consists of 16 residues. With 3 bases removed from V and 2 bases from J, the gap between germline ends came to 14 bases. Germline V lookup: CDR1 MNHEY, CDR2 SVGAGI. DNA for the CDR3: TGTGCCAGCAGTTATCGCTCTAGGGGGACCTACAATGAGCAGTTCTTC. This translates into CASSYRSRGTYNEQFF.

The chain combines TRBV3-1 (or the pseudogene TRBV3-2) with TRBJ1-2, with D perhaps TRBD1 (5 bases). Germline-derived CDR1 and CDR2 are LGHDT and YNNKEL (reference sequence). The CDR3 has 15 amino acids. Deletions cut 2 bases from V and 4 bases from J, with 14 bases between. CDR3 in amino acids: CASSQRRGGTYGYTF. The CDR3 nucleotides read TGTGCCAGCAGCCAACGCCGGGGGGGGACCTATGGCTACACCTTC.